The clone carrying this TCR beta chain showed up just a few times. MiXCR, run by TCRdb on the RT-PCR reads, gives a single entry per CDR3 protein. The table lists more than 450,000 distinct CDR3 sequences, approximately 11% of them singletons. Unmatched junction bases numbered 9, after V lost 5 bases and J lost 4 bases. The CDR3 is 15 residues long. This sample was included in a study of response to subunit inactivated influenza vaccine. A further study also used this sample, focusing on T cells expressing NK-cell markers. That source reports: TCR beta cDNA was made by 5'RACE template switching with UMIs.

The sequence came from a man aged 50 to 60 who received an inactivated influenza vaccine. This material consisted of PBMCs from blood, taken on the day of vaccination. The V call is TRBV12-3 or TRBV12-4, the J call TRBJ1-1; 8 nucleotides align to TRBD1. CDR3 nucleotides: TGTGCCAGCAGTGTTACAGGGGGATTTGGCACTGAAGCTTTCTTT. Translating it yields CASSVTGGFGTEAFF.